This TCR beta chain was captured in a study of T cells in Graves' hyperthyroidism and ophthalmopathy. For the study at large: Specimen type is peripheral blood, collected at initial diagnosis prior to any treatment.

The TCR beta CDR3 regions underwent amplification using RNA transcripts as the source. TCR CDR3 regions were first amplified by RT-PCR with HTBI primers. One entry per CDR3 protein results from TCRdb running MiXCR on the multiplex PCR reads. The sample includes some 400,000 distinct CDR3 sequences, 15% to 20% seen only once; the top ten take about 4%. The V gene end was trimmed by 2 bases and the J gene end by 4 bases; junction bases not matched to a gene: 1. The CDR3 has 14 amino acids. Germline V gene lookup returns CDR1 MNHEY and CDR2 SVGAGI. The sample holds many counts of this clonotype. Diagnosis relied on clinical symptoms, serum thyroxine and TRAb, thyroid ultrasound and orbital computed tomography.

The sequenced sample consisted of blood. This clonotype was sampled from a woman under 30 with Graves' hyperthyroidism. V and J are TRBV6-5 and TRBJ2-7; 11 bases map to TRBD2. CDR3 in DNA: TGTGCCAGCAGTTACACTAGCGGGGGATACGAGCAGTACTTC. Residues: CASSYTSGGYEQYF.